Below, 21 T cell receptor beta chains from the same sample are listed, as sequenced in a study of breast tumors, draining lymph nodes, adjacent tissues. Samples came from axillary lymph nodes draining the breast cancer. TCRdb re-derived calls from the multiplex PCR reads in MiXCR, one entry per CDR3 protein. The table shows approximately 120,000 distinct CDR3 sequences, with less than 25% occurring only once. Specimen: axillary lymph node tissue. The source is a female donor with breast cancer. Some clones in this sample may be carry-over from other donors' samples.

This clonotype was detected many times. V and J are TRBV6-6 and TRBJ1-6; D unclear. The CDR3 runs 12 residues. Germline CDR1 reads MNHNY; CDR2 reads SVGAGI (reference sequence). The V end lost 8 bases, the J end lost 7 bases, and 9 bases lay between the germline ends. This CDR3 reads CASGRANSPLHF. CDR3 sequence (DNA): TGTGCCAGCGGAAGAGCAAATTCACCCCTCCACTTT.

About this clonotype itself: A much bigger clone sits one base away, suggesting this may be a read error. The chain has TRBV6-5 and TRBJ2-3, with D perhaps TRBD2 (5 bases). In germline, CDR1 is MNHEY, CDR2 SVGAGI. CDR3 length: 15 amino acids. With 6 bases removed from V and 1 base from J, the gap between germline ends came to 14 bases. The chain's CDR3 is CASRALGSGTDTQYF. The CDR3 bases are TGTGCCAGCAGAGCACTAGGGTCGGGCACAGATACGCAGTATTTT.

This clonotype showed up just a few times. The CDR3: CASSLTTQGGKLFF. In nucleotides, the CDR3 is TGTGCCAGCAGTTTAACGACCCAGGGCGGAAAACTGTTTTTT. The chain joins TRBV27 to TRBJ1-4; maybe TRBD1 (5 bases). Germline V gene lookup returns CDR1 MNHEY and CDR2 SMNVEV (reference sequence). V lost 2 bases and J 10 bases, leaving 14 bases between the germline ends. This CDR3 has 14 amino acids.

This clonotype turned up a few times. A much larger clonotype is one base distant, so this may be a read error. The rearrangement joins TRBV20-1 to TRBJ2-3; 12 bases agree with TRBD2. Germline V gives CDR1 DFQATT, CDR2 SNEGSKA (reference sequence). This CDR3 spans 16 amino acids. V gave up 1 base and J gave up 5 bases; unmatched junction bases: 7. CDR3 residues: CSARATSGGIGDTQYF. The CDR3 DNA reads as TGCAGTGCTAGAGCGACTAGCGGGGGCATTGGAGATACGCAGTATTTT.

This clonotype came up a few times. DNA of the CDR3: TGTGCCAGCAGTTTAAGGCAGCGAGATCAGCCCCAGCATTTT. Translating gives CASSLRQRDQPQHF. J is TRBJ1-5 and V is TRBV28; the D is unclear. The CDR3 runs to 14 residues. V lost 2 bases, J lost 5 bases, and 10 bases lay in between. Germline loops: CDR1 MDHEN, CDR2 SYDVKM.

In this sample, this clonotype turned up a few times. This chain connects TRBV3-1 to TRBJ1-4, with D tentatively TRBD1 (5 bases). The CDR3 contains 13 residues. V lost 3 bases, J lost 8 bases, and 10 bases lay in between. CDR1 and CDR2 from the germline V gene are LGHDT and YNNKEL (reference sequence). The CDR3 is CASSQAQGEKLFF. CDR3 nucleotides: TGTGCCAGCAGCCAGGCCCAGGGAGAAAAACTGTTTTTT.

V usage is TRBV19 and J usage is TRBJ1-5; TRBD1 might be the D (6 bases). Germline-derived CDR1 and CDR2 are LNHDA and SQIVND (reference sequence). V was clipped by 7 bases and J by 5 bases, with 21 bases between them. CDR3 length equals 16 residues. The CDR3 sequence is CASTPGGALRYQPQHF. CDR3 DNA: TGTGCCAGTACCCCGGGGGGGGCCTTACGCTATCAGCCCCAGCATTTT. The variable domain in full, completed from reference TRBV19 and TRBJ1-5, reads DGGITQSPKYLFRKEGQNVTLSCEQNLNHDAMYWYRQDPGQGLRLIYYSQIVNDFQKGDIAEGYSVSREKKESFPLTVTSAQKNPTAFYLCASTPGGALRYQPQHFGDGTRLSIL.

This clonotype was detected ten times or more. The chain links TRBV12-3 or TRBV12-4 to TRBJ1-2; 12 bases match TRBD1. The J segment lost 7 bases and the V segment lost 4 bases, leaving 4 bases of the junction unmatched. The CDR3 is 14 amino acids. The CDR3 coding sequence is TGTGCCAGCAGTTCGGGACAGGGGGCTGTTGGCTACACCTTC. This sequence encodes CASSSGQGAVGYTF.

Of note for this clonotype: At one end, the junction sequence differs from germline, possibly due to a read error. This rearrangement joins TRBV2 to TRBJ1-3, with D tentatively TRBD1 (5 bases). Germline lookup yields CDR1 SNHLY and CDR2 FYNNEI. The CDR3 sequence is 16 residues long. The CDR3 loop reads CASRVRQSSSGDTIYF. The CDR3 DNA is TGTGCCAGCAGAGTACGACAGTCTAGCTCTGGAGACACCATATATTTT.

The V call is TRBV6-2 or TRBV6-3, the J call TRBJ1-3, with 7 bases matching TRBD1. V lost 9 bases to trimming and J lost 2 bases; unmatched junction nucleotides: 7. CDR3 size: 14 residues. Germline V gives CDR1 MNHEY, CDR2 SVGEGT. The CDR3 spells CASTLGGPGNTIYF. The CDR3 bases are TGTGCCAGTACCTTAGGGGGCCCTGGAAACACCATATATTTT.

The genes are TRBV5-6 and TRBJ1-5; maybe TRBD1 (6 bases). The ends were cut back, 4 bases at V and 5 bases at J, with 13 bases in the middle. The CDR3 has 14 amino acids. CDR1 is SGHDT, CDR2 YYEEEE, per germline. The CDR3 coding sequence is TGTGCCAGCAGCCCGCCCAGGGGTTATCAGCCCCAGCATTTT. This gives the protein CASSPPRGYQPQHF.

This clonotype was counted a few times. This chain connects TRBV6-1 to TRBJ1-2, with 8 nucleotides matching TRBD1. Per the germline V gene, CDR1 is MNHNS and CDR2 is SASEGT. CDR3 length: 12 amino acids. Trimming cost V 6 bases and J 8 bases; bases outside gene matches: 5. The CDR3 DNA sequence: TGTGCCAGCAGATGGACAGGGACGGGCTACACCTTC. Its translation is CASRWTGTGYTF.

This clonotype was counted ten times or more. The chain is built from TRBV3-1 and TRBJ2-5; 10 bases agree with TRBD2. V gave up 6 bases and J gave up 4 bases; unmatched junction bases: 5. Germline CDR1 LGHDT, CDR2 YNNKEL (reference sequence). The CDR3 contains 14 residues. The chain's CDR3 is CASSPSGRAETQYF. The CDR3 DNA is TGTGCCAGCAGTCCCAGCGGGAGGGCAGAGACCCAGTACTTC.

This clonotype showed up many times. The CDR3 spells CASSLNPPGQGVHEQFF. The CDR3 nucleotides are TGCGCCAGCAGCTTGAATCCCCCGGGACAGGGCGTGCATGAGCAGTTCTTC. The genes are TRBV5-1 and TRBJ2-1, with 9 bases aligning to TRBD1. Germline CDR1 reads SGHRS; CDR2 reads YFSETQ. V shed 1 base and J 8 bases; nucleotides not matched to a gene: 13. CDR3 size: 17 residues.

This clonotype was seen many times. One junction end does not reproduce the germline sequence, and a read error may be involved. CDR3 DNA: TGTGCCAGCAACTTAGATCAAGAGGACAACCCCTACGAGCAGTACTTC. Translation gives CASNLDQEDNPYEQYF. The chain is built from TRBV11-3 and TRBJ2-7; tentative D call: TRBD1 (5 bases). The germline CDR1 and CDR2 sequences are SGHNT and YENEEA. This CDR3 region has 16 residues.

Concerning this clonotype: A much larger clone differs by one base, so this may be a read error. This rearrangement joins TRBV20-1 to TRBJ1-5, with D uncertain. Per germline, CDR1 DFQATT and CDR2 SNEGSKA (reference sequence). This CDR3 contains 11 residues. Trimming left V 5 bases short and J 3 bases short, with 5 bases between. CDR3 in DNA: TGCAGTGCTGGGGACAATCAGCCCCAGCATTTT. Its protein is CSAGDNQPQHF.

This clonotype was counted many times. J is TRBJ2-2 and V is TRBV7-3; D call uncertain. Germline CDR1 is SGHTA and CDR2 is FQGTGA. V was shortened by 6 bases and J by 3 bases, with 2 bases between the two germline ends. This CDR3 has 11 residues. CDR3 region: CASRDTGELFF. The CDR3 region has the DNA TGTGCCAGCAGAGACACCGGGGAGCTGTTTTTT.

This clonotype was found many times. V gene TRBV5-1 combines with J gene TRBJ2-2; the match to TRBD2 covers 10 bases. CDR1 and CDR2 from the germline V gene are SGHRS and YFSETQ. Germline trimming cut 2 bases from V and 3 bases from J; bases unmatched to any gene: 4. The CDR3 is made up of 16 amino acids. For the CDR3, the DNA is TGCGCCAGCAGCTTACTAGCGGGACTCCACACCGGGGAGCTGTTTTTT. Translation: CASSLLAGLHTGELFF.

On this clonotype itself: This sequence may be a read error, since a much larger clone differs from it by one base. The genes are TRBV20-1 and TRBJ1-2; D is unclear. V was shortened by 0 bases and J by 3 bases, with 20 bases between the two germline ends. Per germline, CDR1 DFQATT and CDR2 SNEGSKA (reference sequence). There are 17 residues in the CDR3. CDR3 amino acids: CSARETIGEIFDYGYTF. The CDR3 DNA sequence: TGCAGTGCTAGAGAAACGATCGGAGAAATTTTTGACTATGGCTACACCTTC.

Worth noting for this clonotype: Being one base from a much bigger clone, this may be a read error. As the CDR3 is not closed by the conserved phenylalanine or tryptophan, this likely results from a read error. The DNA for the CDR3 is TGTGCCAGCAGTTCGGGGCCCAATCAGCCCCAGCATTGT. It yields the protein CASSSGPNQPQHC. V is TRBV6-5 and J is TRBJ1-5; tentatively, D is TRBD1 (5 bases). V dropped 4 bases and J dropped 3 bases, with 7 bases sitting between them. The CDR3 consists of 13 residues. CDR1 and CDR2 from the germline V gene are MNHEY and SVGAGI.

This clonotype occurred many times. The chain joins TRBV5-4 to TRBJ1-2; D gene uncertain. The CDR3 covers 13 residues. The germline gives CDR1 SGHNT, CDR2 YYREEE (reference sequence). Between the trimmed V and J ends, which lost 0 bases and 6 bases, there was a span of 9 bases. CDR3 protein: CASSLDGQHGYTF. The CDR3 nucleotides are TGTGCCAGCAGCTTGGATGGGCAGCATGGCTACACCTTC.